These T cell receptor beta chains were read from a single sample in a study of CD8+ T cells in alopecia areata. Sequencing used immunoSEQ multiplex PCR; TCRdb keeps in-frame clones, though not all of them. There are more than 110,000 clones in the sample; roughly 62% occur only once, and under 6.5% lies in the top ten. The specimen comprised CD4+ T cells sorted from blood, sampled at week 0. The receptors here all came from a human donor with alopecia areata. CDR3s include the opening cysteine and the closing phenylalanine or tryptophan. Fields, in order: V gene, D gene, clone size, J gene, CDR3 DNA, CDR3 protein. A D gene is named only where the DNA matches it firmly. A row's size may be missing; if present it is once, few, many or a size class.

V gene: TRBV6-5; D gene: -; clone size: -; J gene: TRBJ1-5; CDR3 DNA: TGTGCCAGCAGTTACTCGCGCAATCAGCCCCAGCATTTT; CDR3 protein: CASSYSRNQPQHF
V gene: TRBV30; D gene: -; clone size: -; J gene: TRBJ2-3; CDR3 DNA: TGTGCCTGGAGTGGACAGAACACAGATACGCAGTATTTT; CDR3 protein: CAWSGQNTDTQYF
V gene: TRBV6-5; D gene: TRBD2; clone size: -; J gene: TRBJ2-5; CDR3 DNA: TGTGCCAGCAGTCGGGGGGGCCGCGAGACCCAGTACTTC; CDR3 protein: CASSRGGRETQYF
V gene: TRBV30; D gene: -; clone size: -; J gene: TRBJ2-7; CDR3 DNA: TGTGCCTGGAGGGACCGAATCTACGAGCAGTACTTC; CDR3 protein: CAWRDRIYEQYF
V gene: TRBV4-1; D gene: -; clone size: -; J gene: TRBJ2-3; CDR3 DNA: TGCGCCAGCAGCCAAGTTCTACGGGAGAGGGGCACAGATACGCAGTATTTT; CDR3 protein: CASSQVLRERGTDTQYF
V gene: TRBV29-1; D gene: -; clone size: -; J gene: TRBJ1-5; CDR3 DNA: TGCAGCGTCAGGGAAAATAGCAATCAGCCCCAGCATTTT; CDR3 protein: CSVRENSNQPQHF
V gene: TRBV29-1; D gene: -; clone size: few; J gene: TRBJ2-5; CDR3 DNA: TGCAGCGGGGTGAAGGAGACCCAGTACTTC; CDR3 protein: CSGVKETQYF
V gene: TRBV29-1; D gene: -; clone size: few; J gene: TRBJ2-5; CDR3 DNA: TGCAGCACGGACAGTCCGTCCGCTTGGTCGACCCAGTACTTC; CDR3 protein: CSTDSPSAWSTQYF
V gene: TRBV30; D gene: -; clone size: -; J gene: TRBJ1-1; CDR3 DNA: TGTGCCTGGAGGGACTCCGGTGTAACAGCTTTCTTT; CDR3 protein: CAWRDSGVTAFF
V gene: TRBV18; D gene: TRBD2; clone size: -; J gene: TRBJ2-3; CDR3 DNA: TGTGCCAGCGCGGGAGGCACAGATACGCAGTATTTT; CDR3 protein: CASAGGTDTQYF
V gene: TRBV29-1; D gene: TRBD1; clone size: few; J gene: TRBJ2-7; CDR3 DNA: TGCAGCGTTAACACGAGAGGCAGGGGGCACGAGCAGTACTTC; CDR3 protein: CSVNTRGRGHEQYF
V gene: TRBV2; D gene: -; clone size: -; J gene: TRBJ2-1; CDR3 DNA: TGTGCCAGCAGTGAATATGGGACACTCACCGGTGAGCAGTTCTTC; CDR3 protein: CASSEYGTLTGEQFF
V gene: TRBV23-1; D gene: TRBD2; clone size: few; J gene: TRBJ2-1; CDR3 DNA: TGCGCCAGCACTACACCCGAAACTAGCGGGGGGGCCCACAATGAGCAGTTCTTC; CDR3 protein: CASTTPETSGGAHNEQFF
V gene: TRBV2; D gene: -; clone size: -; J gene: TRBJ2-5; CDR3 DNA: TGTGCCAGCAGTGAAGCTGGTAGCTGGGAGACCCAGTACTTC; CDR3 protein: CASSEAGSWETQYF
V gene: TRBV20-1; D gene: -; clone size: -; J gene: TRBJ1-4; CDR3 DNA: TGCAGTGCCCTCAGTAATGAAAAACTGTTTTTT; CDR3 protein: CSALSNEKLFF
V gene: TRBV28; D gene: -; clone size: -; J gene: TRBJ1-2; CDR3 DNA: TGTGCCAGCAGCTCAATCAGGGATGGCTACACCTTC; CDR3 protein: CASSSIRDGYTF
V gene: TRBV4-1; D gene: -; clone size: few; J gene: TRBJ1-5; CDR3 DNA: TGCGCCAGCAGCCAAGAAGGGGTCAGACAGCCCCAGCATTTT; CDR3 protein: CASSQEGVRQPQHF
V gene: TRBV21-1; D gene: -; clone size: few; J gene: TRBJ2-1; CDR3 DNA: TGTGCCAGCAGCCCTTTAGATGAGCAGTTCTTC; CDR3 protein: CASSPLDEQFF
V gene: TRBV25-1; D gene: -; clone size: -; J gene: TRBJ2-7; CDR3 DNA: TGTGCCAGCAGTGAAAGGCAGGGGGGGACCTACGAGCAGTACTTC; CDR3 protein: CASSERQGGTYEQYF
V gene: TRBV30; D gene: TRBD1; clone size: -; J gene: TRBJ2-7; CDR3 DNA: TGTGCCTACTGGACAGGGGGTTACGAGCAGTACTTC; CDR3 protein: CAYWTGGYEQYF
V gene: TRBV29-1; D gene: -; clone size: -; J gene: TRBJ1-2; CDR3 DNA: TGCAGCGTTGGGCAGGGCTCGTATGGCTACACCTTC; CDR3 protein: CSVGQGSYGYTF
V gene: TRBV15; D gene: -; clone size: -; J gene: TRBJ1-2; CDR3 DNA: TGTGCCACCAGCAGCAGTGGGGGCAACAACTATGGCTACACCTTC; CDR3 protein: CATSSSGGNNYGYTF
V gene: TRBV7-2; D gene: -; clone size: -; J gene: TRBJ2-5; CDR3 DNA: TGTGCCAGCAGCACCCGGACCGGCGCACGGGAGACCCAGTACTTC; CDR3 protein: CASSTRTGARETQYF
V gene: TRBV30; D gene: -; clone size: -; J gene: TRBJ2-6; CDR3 DNA: TGTGCCTGGAGTGTCCCCGACTCTGGGGCCAACGTCCTGACTTTC; CDR3 protein: CAWSVPDSGANVLTF
V gene: TRBV2; D gene: TRBD2; clone size: -; J gene: TRBJ2-7; CDR3 DNA: TGTGCCAGCAGGGAGGGGACTAGCGGATACGAGCAGTACTTC; CDR3 protein: CASREGTSGYEQYF
V gene: TRBV6-6; D gene: -; clone size: -; J gene: TRBJ2-5; CDR3 DNA: TGTGCCAGCAGTGGGGGTGGGGAGACCCAGTACTTC; CDR3 protein: CASSGGGETQYF
V gene: TRBV2; D gene: -; clone size: -; J gene: TRBJ2-7; CDR3 DNA: TGTGCCAGCAGTGTCCCCCCGAGGGGGCAGTACTTC; CDR3 protein: CASSVPPRGQYF
V gene: TRBV2; D gene: TRBD1; clone size: few; J gene: TRBJ2-3; CDR3 DNA: TGTGCCAGCAGTCGGGACAGCGGACTCACAGATACGCAGTATTTT; CDR3 protein: CASSRDSGLTDTQYF
V gene: TRBV10-3; D gene: TRBD2; clone size: -; J gene: TRBJ2-1; CDR3 DNA: TGTGCCATCAGTGGTAATAGCGGGGGGCTTCACACCTACAATGAGCAGTTCTTC; CDR3 protein: CAISGNSGGLHTYNEQFF
V gene: TRBV9; D gene: TRBD1; clone size: few; J gene: TRBJ2-7; CDR3 DNA: TGTGCCAGCAGCGCCCGGACAGGGGGCTACGAGCAGTACTTC; CDR3 protein: CASSARTGGYEQYF
V gene: TRBV18; D gene: -; clone size: -; J gene: TRBJ2-1; CDR3 DNA: TGTGCCAGCTCACCACGGGGACCTGAGCAGTTCTTC; CDR3 protein: CASSPRGPEQFF
V gene: TRBV4-3; D gene: -; clone size: -; J gene: TRBJ2-1; CDR3 DNA: TGCGCCAGCAGCATAGAGATCGGGAATGAGCAGTTCTTC; CDR3 protein: CASSIEIGNEQFF
V gene: TRBV11-2; D gene: -; clone size: -; J gene: TRBJ2-3; CDR3 DNA: TGTGCCAGCAGCTCATCAAAGCAAACCAAGGACCACCGGGGTACGCAGTATTTT; CDR3 protein: CASSSSKQTKDHRGTQYF
V gene: TRBV6-5; D gene: TRBD1; clone size: -; J gene: TRBJ2-7; CDR3 DNA: TGTGCCAGCAGAAACAGGGGTCTGTACGAGCAGTACTTC; CDR3 protein: CASRNRGLYEQYF
V gene: TRBV5-1; D gene: -; clone size: -; J gene: TRBJ2-5; CDR3 DNA: TGCGCCAGCAGCTTCAGCGGACAATCCCAAGAGACCCAGTACTTC; CDR3 protein: CASSFSGQSQETQYF
V gene: TRBV7-2; D gene: -; clone size: -; J gene: TRBJ2-2; CDR3 DNA: TGTGCCACCTCGGACGGGACGAACACCGGGGAGCTGTTTTTT; CDR3 protein: CATSDGTNTGELFF
V gene: TRBV27; D gene: TRBD1; clone size: few; J gene: TRBJ1-2; CDR3 DNA: TGTGCCAGCAGTGCCCTTCAAGGGGACAGGGTCTATGGCTACACCTTC; CDR3 protein: CASSALQGDRVYGYTF